The entry below gives a single T cell receptor beta chain sequence along with its context. The antigen is unknown. The sample is drawn from a study of monozygotic twins with inflammatory bowel disease. Study results and caveats: The authors could not tell different T cell subtypes apart. Part of the variability in patient repertoires may have come from differing immunosuppressive treatments. IBD patients share fewer clonotypes with other people than healthy twins do, especially with disease activity.

Amplification of TCRalpha and TCRbeta cDNA involved two nested PCRs that ran for roughly 16 and 10 cycles. For each CDR3 protein, TCRdb gives one entry from its re-call of the 5' RACE reads, without DNA. The table for this sample gives approximately 400,000 distinct CDR3 sequences. Germline-derived CDR1 and CDR2 are SQVTM and ANQGSEA. This CDR3 contains 13 residues. Sequenced input: blood. The chain links TRBV29-1 to TRBJ2-1; TCRdb lists TRBD2, though no DNA is available to test this call. The TCR originated in a human donor with ulcerative colitis or Crohn's disease, or a healthy co-twin of an affected twin (not recorded which). The CDR3 is CSVRGLKYNEQFF.